These T cell receptor beta chains were read from a single sample in a study of immune evolution from preneoplasia to lung adenocarcinoma. Generated by immunoSEQ multiplex PCR, the TCRdb table keeps only in-frame clones and is missing some. The sample has about 3,900 clones; around 90% are singletons. The sequenced sample consisted of FFPE minimally invasive lung adenocarcinoma tissue. These receptors came from a donor aged 70 or over with lung adenocarcinoma. Each CDR3 is given with its conserved first and last residue. Size tells how often a clone was seen (once, few, many) or the class of an expanded clone, and some rows leave it out.

V	size	J	length	CDR3
TRBV30	-	TRBJ2-2	14	CAWSVGLNTGELFF
TRBV11-2	-	TRBJ2-2	13	CASSLKSPGELFF
TRBV9	-	TRBJ2-3	12	CASSVESDTQYF
TRBV11-2	-	TRBJ2-7	15	CASSPRGTGGHEQYF
TRBV6-4	-	TRBJ2-3	13	CASSGESYGTQYF
TRBV5-1	-	TRBJ2-3	15	CASSLVRGGTDTQYF
TRBV7-9	-	TRBJ2-2	17	CASSSGSGGVNTGELFF
TRBV28	-	TRBJ2-5	15	CASSLSSRGQETQYF
TRBV2	-	TRBJ1-1	13	CASRGRVFTEAFF
TRBV5-1	-	TRBJ2-1	14	CASSPGVGGDEQFF
TRBV20-1	-	TRBJ1-2	11	CSADRGYGYTF
TRBV28	-	TRBJ1-4	13	CASLGAPLEKLFF
TRBV30	-	TRBJ2-5	11	CAWTPGETQYF
TRBV11-2	-	TRBJ2-1	17	CASSLGGRAGSFNEQFF
TRBV5-6	-	TRBJ1-2	13	CASSLVSGGGYTF
TRBV6-5	-	TRBJ1-1	14	CASSYSNGDTEAFF
TRBV21-1	-	TRBJ1-4	15	CASSKEVAGGPKLFF
TRBV28	-	TRBJ2-7	13	CATTGAPTYEQYF
TRBV21-1	-	TRBJ2-4	20	CASSNKGQGARDGAKNIQYF
TRBV29-1	-	TRBJ2-7	16	CSARGDRQKRGYEQYF
TRBV9	-	TRBJ2-5	14	CASSPRDSSATQYF
TRBV6-1	-	TRBJ2-6	13	CASSEPGANVLTF
TRBV29-1	-	TRBJ1-1	13	CSVTIRVETEAFF
TRBV2	-	TRBJ1-2	12	CASGTGGRGYTF
TRBV19	-	TRBJ2-7	12	CASSIPGYEQYF
TRBV4-3	-	TRBJ1-4	16	CASSQEPLVANEKLFF
TRBV28	-	TRBJ1-1	13	CASTLPRGTEAFF
TRBV18	-	TRBJ2-7	18	CASSPGPEKSRLTYEQYF
TRBV6-5	-	TRBJ2-3	15	CASSRTSGLSDTQYF
TRBV9	-	TRBJ2-1	17	CASSEGWGLAGANEQFF
TRBV5-1	-	TRBJ1-2	14	CASSHTVGFYGYTF
TRBV18	-	TRBJ2-7	15	CASSPPGQGAHEQYF
TRBV29-1	-	TRBJ2-3	14	CSVDVEGRTDTQYF
TRBV7-9	-	TRBJ1-2	15	CASSPPGGANYGYTF
TRBV11-2	few	TRBJ2-7	11	CASSLVHEQYF
TRBV7-2	-	TRBJ2-1	13	CASSLFSSDEQFF
TRBV30	-	TRBJ1-2	12	CANPRTGYGYTF
TRBV25-1	-	TRBJ2-1	17	CASGAPGGAFSYNEQFF
TRBV19	-	TRBJ2-3	14	CASSIGREADTQYF
TRBV27	-	TRBJ1-2	14	CASRRADTNYGYTF
TRBV21-1	few	TRBJ1-5	16	CASSKGTSPKYQPQHF
TRBV6-1	-	TRBJ1-2	13	CASAGQSGTSYTF
TRBV5-1	-	TRBJ2-4	14	CASSLAGGYDIQYF
TRBV9	few	TRBJ2-3	17	CASSVASSFLGTDTQYF
TRBV2	-	TRBJ2-5	13	CASRDRGRETQYF
TRBV27	-	TRBJ2-7	13	CASSWASSYEQYF
TRBV4-3	-	TRBJ1-5	13	CASSQDGSQPQHF
TRBV29-1	-	TRBJ1-1	11	CSTEGSTEAFF
TRBV11-3	-	TRBJ2-1	15	CASSLLAGVNNEQFF
TRBV2	-	TRBJ1-2	14	CASRGTGRNYGYTF
TRBV7-2	few	TRBJ2-5	14	CASSLVLYQETQYF
TRBV10-1	-	TRBJ2-3	15	CASSALASLTDTQYF
TRBV7-3	-	TRBJ1-2	13	CASSLTGSDGYTF
TRBV6-5	-	TRBJ1-1	15	CASSYWTGGATEAFF